Each of the 27 T cell receptor beta chains below was sequenced from the same sample in a study of T-cell reconstitution after alpha-beta-depleted transplantation in children. Construction of the TCRbeta library involved unique molecular identifiers. TCRdb recomputed calls from the PCR reads with MiXCR, one row per CDR3 protein. The sample has some 300,000 distinct CDR3 sequences, roughly a tenth seen once. The source was PBMCs, collected before TCRalphabeta/CD19-depleted stem cell transplant. Source of these receptors: a boy under two years old with acute myeloid leukemia, due to receive a stem cell transplant.

This chain uses TRBV10-3 with TRBJ1-5, with no clear D. The germline V gene has CDR1 ENHRY and CDR2 SYGVKD. With 2 bases removed from V and 7 bases from J, the gap between germline ends came to 6 bases. The CDR3 has 12 residues. The CDR3 DNA is TGTGCCATCAGTGAGCCGCCCCAGCCCCAGCATTTT. Its protein is CAISEPPQPQHF.

This clonotype was detected many times. This sequence joins TRBV12-3 or TRBV12-4 and TRBJ1-5; a weak D match, TRBD1 (6 bases). The CDR3 has 16 residues. V lost 3 bases and J lost 4, with 16 bases in between. CDR3 residues: CASSFDRPVRNQPQHF. As DNA, the CDR3 is TGTGCCAGCAGTTTCGACAGGCCGGTGCGGAATCAGCCCCAGCATTTT.

The chain links TRBV2 to TRBJ2-1; no reliable D call. CDR3 length: 13 residues. The germline gives CDR1 SNHLY, CDR2 FYNNEI. V was shortened by 0 bases and J by 7 bases, with 7 bases between the two germline ends. CDR3 region: CASSEAWVNEQFF. Written as DNA, the CDR3 is TGTGCCAGCAGTGAAGCGTGGGTTAATGAGCAGTTCTTC.

This clonotype was detected only a few times. The V gene is TRBV7-2, the J gene TRBJ2-7; 7 nucleotides match TRBD1. Germline-derived CDR1 and CDR2 are SGHTA and FQGNSA. After removal of 5 bases from V and 2 bases from J, the junction contained 6 bases not matched to a gene. The CDR3 extends over 14 amino acids. The CDR3 region has the DNA TGTGCCAGCAGCCATAGACAGGGTACCTACGAGCAGTACTTC. This sequence encodes CASSHRQGTYEQYF.

This clonotype was seen many times. The genes are TRBV6-5 and TRBJ1-1; D may be TRBD1 (5 bases). This CDR3 is built from 18 residues. Germline V gives CDR1 MNHEY, CDR2 SVGAGI. V was trimmed by 0 bases and J by 0 bases, leaving 17 bases between them. The CDR3 reads CASSYSPGTAELNTEAFF. The CDR3 DNA reads as TGTGCCAGCAGTTACTCCCCCGGGACCGCAGAATTGAACACTGAAGCTTTCTTT.

This clonotype has a count of ten or more. The chain links TRBV28 to TRBJ2-1; the D gene is possibly TRBD1 (6 bases). V lost 3 bases and J lost 4, with 13 bases in between. The germline gives CDR1 MDHEN, CDR2 SYDVKM. The CDR3 is 15 residues long. The CDR3 protein is CASSFWQGPYNEQFF. CDR3 coding DNA: TGTGCCAGCAGTTTTTGGCAGGGGCCTTACAATGAGCAGTTCTTC.

At least ten counts were recorded for this clonotype. The CDR3 coding sequence is TGTGCCAGCAGTTACTCGAGTGGGGGAGAGACCCAGTACTTC. Amino acids: CASSYSSGGETQYF. The V call is TRBV6-5, the J call TRBJ2-5; either TRBD1 or TRBD2 may fit D (5 bases each). Trimming took 0 bases from V and 4 from J, leaving 9 bases between them. The CDR3 covers 14 residues. Germline assignment: CDR1 MNHEY and CDR2 SVGAGI.

This clonotype was counted only a few times. V gene TRBV2 combines with J gene TRBJ2-7, with D unclear. V was shortened by 4 bases and J by 5 bases, with 18 bases between the two germline ends. The CDR3 runs to 15 residues. Germline assignment: CDR1 SNHLY and CDR2 FYNNEI. CDR3 sequence reads: CASSGPSVGSDEQYF. As DNA, the CDR3 is TGTGCCAGCAGTGGCCCCTCGGTGGGGTCGGACGAGCAGTACTTC.

The table lists this clonotype with many counts. The V and J genes are TRBV7-2 and TRBJ1-2; D remains ambiguous. CDR3 length equals 11 residues. Trimming removed 5 bases at V and 9 bases at J, with 10 bases between. Per germline, CDR1 SGHTA and CDR2 FQGNSA. CDR3 nucleotides: TGTGCCAGCAGCCTCGGGATGAGCTACACCTTC. This gives the protein CASSLGMSYTF. The variable domain in full, with the rest retrieved from reference TRBV7-2 and TRBJ1-2, is GAGVSQSPSNKVTEKGKDVELRCDPISGHTALYWYRQSLGQGLEFLIYFQGNSAPDKSGLPSDRFSAERTGGSVSTLTIQRTQQEDSAVYLCASSLGMSYTFGSGTRLTVV.

This clonotype has a count of ten or more. The genes are TRBV25-1 and TRBJ1-4; D unclear. Germline CDR1 is MGHDK and CDR2 is SYGVNS. The ends were cut back, 5 bases at V and 8 bases at J, with 15 bases in the middle. CDR3 length equals 14 residues. CDR3 bases: TGTGCCAGCAGTTATGGGCTCGGAAAGGAAAAACTGTTTTTT. It translates to CASSYGLGKEKLFF.

Only a few counts were recorded for this clonotype. V is TRBV5-1 and J is TRBJ2-7, with D perhaps matching TRBD1 (6 bases). This CDR3 region has 15 residues. Trimming removed 6 bases from V and 0 bases from J, with 16 bases in between. Germline V gene lookup returns CDR1 SGHRS and CDR2 YFSETQ. CDR3 residues: CASTLRGPSSYEQYF. CDR3 nucleotide sequence: TGCGCCAGCACCCTCAGGGGCCCAAGCTCCTACGAGCAGTACTTC.

This clonotype was seen only a few times. V and J are TRBV6-5 and TRBJ2-2; no definite D call. Per germline, CDR1 MNHEY and CDR2 SVGAGI. Deletions cut 4 bases from V and 4 bases from J, with 10 bases between. This CDR3 has 14 residues. The DNA for the CDR3 is TGTGCCAGCAGTTCCCTTATAGGCACCGGGGAGCTGTTTTTT. It yields the protein CASSSLIGTGELFF.

This clonotype showed up many times. The V call is TRBV12-3 or TRBV12-4, the J call TRBJ2-5, with no clear D. V was pared by 5 bases and J by 5 bases, with 9 bases between. This CDR3 comprises 12 residues. CDR3 region: CASSTQGETQYF. In DNA form, the CDR3 reads TGTGCCAGCAGTACCCAAGGGGAGACCCAGTACTTC.

In its sample, this clonotype was seen many times. The genes are TRBV7-2 and TRBJ2-3; 7 bases map to TRBD1. Unmatched junction bases numbered 9, after V lost 2 bases and J lost 7 bases. Germline CDR1 reads SGHTA; CDR2 reads FQGNSA. CDR3 length: 15 amino acids. The CDR3 nucleotides read TGTGCCAGCAGCTTAAGAGGGCGGACAGGAAATACGCAGTATTTT. It is translated as CASSLRGRTGNTQYF. Supplemented by reference TRBV7-2 and TRBJ2-3, the full variable domain reads GAGVSQSPSNKVTEKGKDVELRCDPISGHTALYWYRQSLGQGLEFLIYFQGNSAPDKSGLPSDRFSAERTGGSVSTLTIQRTQQEDSAVYLCASSLRGRTGNTQYFGPGTRLTVL.

This clonotype was recorded many times. The V call is TRBV28, the J call TRBJ2-3; 11 bases match TRBD2. This CDR3 is 18 amino acids long. V was pared by 4 bases and J by 2 bases, with 11 bases of the junction left unmatched. The V gene's germline CDR1 is MDHEN and CDR2 SYDVKM. Here the CDR3 DNA reads TGTGCCAGCAGTTCTCGGGGACTAGCGGATCCCCCCACAGATACGCAGTATTTT. It translates to CASSSRGLADPPTDTQYF.

This clonotype was recorded at least ten times. The chain combines TRBV15 with TRBJ2-5, with D unclear. The CDR3 covers 13 residues. Germline V gives CDR1 LNHNV, CDR2 YYDKDF (reference sequence). Trimming pared 5 bases from V and 5 bases from J, leaving 12 bases between. CDR3 sequence: CATSLDSLETQYF. The CDR3 DNA reads as TGTGCCACCAGCCTAGACTCATTGGAGACCCAGTACTTC.

Ten or more counts support this clonotype. The J gene is TRBJ2-1, the V gene TRBV5-1; D unresolved. Trimming cost V 0 bases and J 0 bases, with 10 bases left between them. The germline V gene has CDR1 SGHRS and CDR2 YFSETQ. This CDR3 is 16 amino acids long. The chain's CDR3 is CASSLDLPSSYNEQFF. The CDR3, as DNA: TGCGCCAGCAGCTTGGACCTACCGAGCTCCTACAATGAGCAGTTCTTC.

This clonotype showed up many times. The rearrangement joins TRBV12-3 or TRBV12-4 to TRBJ1-5; D gene unclear. V gave up 7 bases and J gave up 4 bases, with 17 bases separating them. This CDR3 comprises 15 residues. CDR3: CASTPGPHLNQPQHF. DNA of the CDR3: TGTGCCAGCACCCCCGGGCCACACCTGAATCAGCCCCAGCATTTT.

This clonotype occurred many times. This chain connects TRBV5-5 to TRBJ2-3, with D perhaps matching TRBD2 (6 bases). V lost 4 bases to trimming and J lost 3 bases, with 18 bases between them. The CDR3 is made up of 16 amino acids. From germline, CDR1 is SGHKS and CDR2 YYEKEE (reference sequence). CDR3 coding DNA: TGTGCCAGCAGCGACGCACTAGCATTAAGAACAGATACGCAGTATTTT. It codes for CASSDALALRTDTQYF.

This clonotype was seen repeatedly, ten times or more. The V and J genes are TRBV20-1 and TRBJ2-7; 8 bases match TRBD1. Germline lookup yields CDR1 DFQATT and CDR2 SNEGSKA (reference sequence). The CDR3 is 13 amino acids. V trimming: 1 base; J trimming: 2 bases; junction bases outside the gene matches: 1. In DNA form, the CDR3 reads TGCAGTGCTAGAGGGACAGGGACCTACGAGCAGTACTTC. Translating gives CSARGTGTYEQYF.

This clonotype was counted between two and nine times. The chain has TRBV5-5 and TRBJ1-6; D is undetermined. CDR1 SGHKS and CDR2 YYEKEE come from the germline V gene (reference sequence). V was shortened by 0 bases and J by 4 bases, with 8 bases between the two germline ends. CDR3 size: 15 residues. The CDR3 region has the DNA TGTGCCAGCAGCTTGGGGAACCGTTATAATTCACCCCTCCACTTT. It specifies CASSLGNRYNSPLHF.

This clonotype was seen at least ten times. The V gene is TRBV19, the J gene TRBJ2-1; possible D gene TRBD2, 6 bases. The ends were cut back, 4 bases at V and 0 bases at J, with 13 bases in the middle. The length of the CDR3 is 16 residues. Germline V lookup: CDR1 LNHDA, CDR2 SQIVND (reference sequence). The CDR3 DNA reads as TGTGCCAGTAGTAAGTCGGGGGTGAGCTCCTACAATGAGCAGTTCTTC. It translates to CASSKSGVSSYNEQFF.

In regard to this clonotype: Since a much larger clone is just one base distant, this may be a read error. This likely comes from a read error, as the CDR3 has no conserved phenylalanine or tryptophan at its end. The chain recombines TRBV7-9 with TRBJ2-2; no firm D call. From germline, CDR1 is SEHNR and CDR2 FQNEAQ (reference sequence). There are 14 residues in the CDR3. V lost 2 bases and J lost 6, with 10 bases in between. Here the CDR3 reads CASSLLSSSGELFL. The DNA of the CDR3 is TGTGCCAGCAGCTTACTCTCTTCCTCCGGGGAGCTGTTTCTT.

This clonotype was seen at least ten times. The J gene is TRBJ2-1, the V gene TRBV12-3 or TRBV12-4, with a weak D call TRBD1 (6 bases). V lost 4 bases to trimming and J lost 4 bases, with 14 bases between them. The CDR3 consists of 15 residues. CDR3 in amino acids: CASSSGQGPYNEQFF. The DNA of the CDR3 is TGTGCCAGCAGTTCCGGTCAGGGGCCTTACAATGAGCAGTTCTTC.

This clonotype was seen at least ten times. The chain joins TRBV5-1 to TRBJ2-3; 9 nucleotides line up with TRBD2. This CDR3 contains 15 residues. V lost 5 bases and J lost 7; bases outside the gene matches: 11. CDR1 SGHRS and CDR2 YFSETQ come from the germline V gene. This CDR3 reads CASRPTGTSPNTQYF. DNA for the CDR3: TGCGCCAGCAGACCGACCGGGACTAGCCCGAATACGCAGTATTTT. The variable domain in full, completed from reference TRBV5-1 and TRBJ2-3, reads KAGVTQTPRYLIKTRGQQVTLSCSPISGHRSVSWYQQTPGQGLQFLFEYFSETQRNKGNFPGRFSGRQFSNSRSEMNVSTLELGDSALYLCASRPTGTSPNTQYFGPGTRLTVL.

V usage is TRBV28 and J usage is TRBJ2-7; D might be TRBD2 (6 bases). Germline V gene lookup returns CDR1 MDHEN and CDR2 SYDVKM. The CDR3 is made up of 13 amino acids. V was shortened by 8 bases and J by 2 bases, with 13 bases between the two germline ends. The CDR3 sequence is CASSDRGTYEQYF. CDR3 bases: TGTGCCAGCTCCGACCGGGGGACCTACGAGCAGTACTTC.

This clonotype appeared a few times. The chain combines TRBV6-1 with TRBJ2-7, with TRBD1 identical over 9 bases. Germline CDR1 MNHNS, CDR2 SASEGT. CDR3 length equals 17 residues. V shed 3 bases and J 3 bases; nucleotides not matched to a gene: 12. Here the CDR3 DNA reads TGTGCCAGCAGTGACGTATACAACAGGGGGCTAGTCTACGAGCAGTACTTC. Its translation: CASSDVYNRGLVYEQYF.